This T cell receptor (beta chain) appears in the sequencing data of a study of blood T cell repertoires in COVID-19. Trimming pared 5 bases from V and 4 bases from J, leaving 12 bases between. Germline V gene lookup returns CDR1 MNHNY and CDR2 SVGAGI (reference sequence). This CDR3 is built from 14 residues. The assay was immunoSEQ multiplex PCR, and TCRdb's table has in-frame clones only and misses some. The data show about 260,000 clones, approximately 84% seen once. The sequenced sample consisted of peripheral blood. This TCR came from a woman over 75 with acute or convalescent COVID-19. The chain employs TRBV6-6 and TRBJ1-5, with a weak D call TRBD1 (6 bases). The CDR3 DNA reads as TGTGCCAGCAGTCCCGGACAGCTGAATCAGCCCCAGCATTTT. It is translated as CASSPGQLNQPQHF.